This entry is about one T cell receptor (beta chain). No cognate antigen has been identified for it. It has no much larger one-base neighbor in the sample; base qualities were not kept. Per the germline V gene, MDHEN is the CDR1 and SYDVKM is the CDR2. From the cysteine up to the phenylalanine, the CDR3 has a length of 17 residues. The only DNA kept is the CDR3, 51 bases in frame from the first base. V and J are trimmed by 6 bases and 5 bases, and the gene matches miss 10 bases of the junction. This sample is part of a study of OX40 agonist ivuxolimab in advanced cancers. Some background on the complete study: Ivuxolimab, which targeted the costimulatory receptor OX40 (CD134), was an agonistic, fully human IgG2 monoclonal antibody. Intravenous ivuxolimab was administered to patients every 2 weeks at six dose levels: 0.01, 0.1, 0.3, 1.5, 3 and 10 mg/kg. The paper reports the monotherapy dose-escalation portion (N of about 50 patients) of the phase I ivuxolimab trial. Prior anti-PD-1, anti-PD-L1 or anti-CTLA-4 therapy was permitted, and checkpoint inhibitors had been received by roughly 40% of dose-escalation patients. The purpose of peripheral TCRbeta sequencing was to test whether ivuxolimab changed TCR sequence diversity and led to clonal T-cell expansion. Of the roughly 51 dose-escalation patients, hepatocellular carcinoma was present in about 20, melanoma in approximately 15, renal cell carcinoma in 9 and head and neck cancer in 9. The dose-escalation cohort was 80% to 90% male with a mean age of approximately 59 years, ranging from roughly 20 to 80. Partial responses were achieved by three dose-escalation patients, of whom one had hepatocellular carcinoma and two had cutaneous melanoma. The investigation overall reported the following: At doses of 0.1 to 3.0 mg/kg, clonal expansion of both CD4+ and CD8+ blood T cells was observed from baseline to week 6. Antigen specificity was not determined for the clonally expanded peripheral T cells. In the 0.1-3.0 mg/kg groups, partial responders were among the patients with the lowest normalized peripheral clonal expansion, particularly in CD8+ T cells. Low levels of normalized T-cell clonal expansion were also seen in some nonresponding patients. After ivuxolimab, expanded clones were on average more numerous among CD8+ T cells than among CD4+ T cells.

The trial excluded patients who had a history of autoimmune disease or who were on systemic immunosuppression. In every dose cohort, peripheral blood was drawn for TCR sequencing at baseline, cycle 4 day 1, and cycle 7 day 1. Samples were obtained from an open-label, multicenter, first-in-human phase I dose-escalation trial of ivuxolimab. Adults with locally advanced or metastatic melanoma, renal cell carcinoma, hepatocellular carcinoma or head and neck squamous cell carcinoma were enrolled in the trial. Before TCR sequencing, CD4+ T cells and CD8+ T cells from peripheral blood were sorted into separate populations. Genomic DNA was isolated from the sorted cells so that the TCRbeta CDR3 region could be sequenced. The immunoSEQ Assay was used to sequence the TCRbeta CDR3 regions. Entries here come from immuneACCESS through TCRdb and include only in-frame sequences with V and J called. Some clones fail to appear in such tables; in the studies checked, an unresolved V gene covers under half of the shortfall, and the cause of the remainder is unknown. The sample yields tens of thousands of clones; 70% to 90% were counted once. The ten largest make up roughly 5.9% of the sample.

The rearranged segments are TRBV28 and TRBJ2-2, with 12 junctional bases fitting TRBD2. This clonotype was sampled from an adult with an advanced solid tumor such as melanoma, head and neck, liver or kidney cancer. The specimen was CD4+ or CD8+ T cells sorted from blood, collected in a trial of the OX40 agonist ivuxolimab. The encoded CDR3 is CASRIGLAGRQTGELFF. The sequence in DNA is TGTGCCAGCAGGATAGGACTAGCGGGAAGGCAAACCGGGGAGCTGTTTTTT.